This TCR beta chain was sequenced for a study of T cells after yellow fever vaccination. There are a few counts of this clonotype. TCRdb reprocessed the 5' RACE reads via MiXCR and lists one record per CDR3 protein. The repertoire has a few hundred thousand distinct CDR3 sequences, roughly a sixth of them found once; the top ten carry approximately 15%. Germline CDR1 is SQVTM and CDR2 is ANQGSEA. The CDR3 is made up of 14 amino acids. V gave up 8 bases and J gave up 3 bases, with 19 bases separating them. Sample: PBMCs, taken less than 6 days after the first yellow fever vaccination. This TCR came from a man younger than 35 who received the YFV17D yellow fever vaccine. V is TRBV29-1 and J is TRBJ1-1, with D unclear. DNA for the CDR3: TGCAGCTCCCAGCGGACGATAATACACACTGAAGCTTTCTTT. This gives the protein CSSQRTIIHTEAFF.